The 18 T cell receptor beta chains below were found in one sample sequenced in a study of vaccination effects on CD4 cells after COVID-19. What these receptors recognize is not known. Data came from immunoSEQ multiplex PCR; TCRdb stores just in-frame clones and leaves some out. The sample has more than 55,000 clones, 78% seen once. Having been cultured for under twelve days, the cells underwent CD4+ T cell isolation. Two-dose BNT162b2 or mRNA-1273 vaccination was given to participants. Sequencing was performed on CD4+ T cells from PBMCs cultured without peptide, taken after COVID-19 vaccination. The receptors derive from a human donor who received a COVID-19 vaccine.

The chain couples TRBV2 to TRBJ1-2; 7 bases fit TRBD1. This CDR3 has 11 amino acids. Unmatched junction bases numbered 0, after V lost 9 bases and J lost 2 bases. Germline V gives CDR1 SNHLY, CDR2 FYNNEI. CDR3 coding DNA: TGTGCCAGAGGGGGCAACTATGGCTACACCTTC. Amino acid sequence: CARGGNYGYTF. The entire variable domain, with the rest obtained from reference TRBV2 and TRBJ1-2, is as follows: EPEVTQTPSHQVTQMGQEVILRCVPISNHLYFYWYRQILGQKVEFLVSFYNNEISEKSEIFDDQFSVERPDGSNFTLKIRSTKLEDSAMYFCARGGNYGYTFGSGTRLTVV.

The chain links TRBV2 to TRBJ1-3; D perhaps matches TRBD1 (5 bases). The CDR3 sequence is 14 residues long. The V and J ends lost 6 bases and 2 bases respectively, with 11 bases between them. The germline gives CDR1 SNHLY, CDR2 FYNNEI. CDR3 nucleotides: TGTGCCAGCAGCCGGCCAGGGACTGGAAACACCATATATTTT. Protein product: CASSRPGTGNTIYF.

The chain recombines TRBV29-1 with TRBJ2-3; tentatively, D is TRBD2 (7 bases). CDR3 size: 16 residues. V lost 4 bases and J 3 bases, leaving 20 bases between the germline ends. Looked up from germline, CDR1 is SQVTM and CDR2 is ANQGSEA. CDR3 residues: CSVAGGKRGGTDTQYF. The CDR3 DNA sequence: TGCAGCGTTGCGGGGGGCAAGCGGGGAGGAACAGATACGCAGTATTTT.

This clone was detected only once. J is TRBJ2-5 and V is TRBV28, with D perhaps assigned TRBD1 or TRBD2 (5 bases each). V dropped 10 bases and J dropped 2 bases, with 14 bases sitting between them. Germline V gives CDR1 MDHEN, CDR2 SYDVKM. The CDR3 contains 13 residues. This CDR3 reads CATGPGRQETQYF. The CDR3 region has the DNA TGTGCCACCGGGCCGGGACGGCAAGAGACCCAGTACTTC.

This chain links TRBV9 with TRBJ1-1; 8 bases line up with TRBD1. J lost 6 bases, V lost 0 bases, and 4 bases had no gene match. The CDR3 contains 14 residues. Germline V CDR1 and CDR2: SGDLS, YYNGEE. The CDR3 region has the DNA TGTGCCAGCAGCGTAGGTCAGGGGGCGTCTGAAGCTTTCTTT. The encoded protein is CASSVGQGASEAFF.

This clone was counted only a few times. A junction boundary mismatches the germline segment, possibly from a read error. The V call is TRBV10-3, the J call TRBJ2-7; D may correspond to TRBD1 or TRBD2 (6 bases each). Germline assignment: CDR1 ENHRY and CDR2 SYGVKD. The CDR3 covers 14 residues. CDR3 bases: TGTGCCATAAGTGAGGGGGGCGGCTCCTACGAGCAGTACTTC. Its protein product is CAISEGGGSYEQYF.

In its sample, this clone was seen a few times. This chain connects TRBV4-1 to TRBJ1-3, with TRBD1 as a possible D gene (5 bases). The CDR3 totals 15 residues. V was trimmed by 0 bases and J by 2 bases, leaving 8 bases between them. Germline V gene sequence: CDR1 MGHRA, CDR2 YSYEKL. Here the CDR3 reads CASSQDGAAGNTIYF. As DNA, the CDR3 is TGCGCCAGCAGCCAAGACGGGGCCGCTGGAAACACCATATATTTT.

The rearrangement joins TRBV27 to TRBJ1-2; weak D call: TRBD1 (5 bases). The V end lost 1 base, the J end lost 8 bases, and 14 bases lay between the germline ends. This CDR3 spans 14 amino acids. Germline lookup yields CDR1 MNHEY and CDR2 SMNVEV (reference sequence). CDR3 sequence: CASSLLSGEGGYTF. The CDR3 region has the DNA TGTGCCAGCAGTTTATTGTCGGGGGAGGGAGGCTACACCTTC.

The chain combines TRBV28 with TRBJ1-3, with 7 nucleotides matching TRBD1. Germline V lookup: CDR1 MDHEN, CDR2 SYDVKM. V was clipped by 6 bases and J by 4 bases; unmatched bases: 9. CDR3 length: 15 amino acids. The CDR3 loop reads CASSRPTGVGNTIYF. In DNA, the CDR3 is TGTGCCAGCAGCCGACCCACAGGGGTAGGAAACACCATATATTTT. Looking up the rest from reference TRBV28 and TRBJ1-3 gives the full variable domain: DVKVTQSSRYLVKRTGEKVFLECVQDMDHENMFWYRQDPGLGLRLIYFSYDVKMKEKGDIPEGYSVSREKKERFSLILESASTNQTSMYLCASSRPTGVGNTIYFGEGSWLTVV.

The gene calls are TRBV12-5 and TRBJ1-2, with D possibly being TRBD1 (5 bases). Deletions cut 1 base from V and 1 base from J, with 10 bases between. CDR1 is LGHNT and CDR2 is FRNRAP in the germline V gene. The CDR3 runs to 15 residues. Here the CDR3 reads CASGLAPGNNYGYTF. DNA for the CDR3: TGTGCTAGTGGTTTGGCCCCAGGGAATAACTATGGCTACACCTTC.

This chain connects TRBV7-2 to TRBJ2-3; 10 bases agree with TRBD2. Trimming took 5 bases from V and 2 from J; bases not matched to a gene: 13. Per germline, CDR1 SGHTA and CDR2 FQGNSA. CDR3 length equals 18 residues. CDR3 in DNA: TGTGCCAGCAGCCAACAGCCTAGCGGGAGTGGAAACACAGATACGCAGTATTTT. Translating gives CASSQQPSGSGNTDTQYF.

The CDR3 sequence: CASSGNRGRGTEAFF. The CDR3 bases are TGTGCCAGCAGTGGGAACAGGGGACGTGGCACTGAAGCTTTCTTT. This chain uses TRBV28 with TRBJ1-1; 7 bases fit TRBD1. Germline V gene lookup returns CDR1 MDHEN and CDR2 SYDVKM. There are 15 residues in the CDR3. V shed 5 bases and J 4 bases; nucleotides not matched to a gene: 10.

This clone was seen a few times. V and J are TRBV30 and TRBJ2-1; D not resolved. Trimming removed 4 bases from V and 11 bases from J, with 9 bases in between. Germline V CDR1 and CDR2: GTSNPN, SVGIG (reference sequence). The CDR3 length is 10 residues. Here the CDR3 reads CAWMVSQQFF. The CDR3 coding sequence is TGTGCCTGGATGGTCAGTCAGCAGTTCTTC.

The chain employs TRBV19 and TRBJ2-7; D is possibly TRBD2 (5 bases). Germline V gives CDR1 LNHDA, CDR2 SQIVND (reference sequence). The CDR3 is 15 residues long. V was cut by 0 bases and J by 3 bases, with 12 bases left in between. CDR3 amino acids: CASSIDGVGDYEQYF. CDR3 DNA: TGTGCCAGTAGTATAGACGGGGTCGGAGACTACGAGCAGTACTTC.

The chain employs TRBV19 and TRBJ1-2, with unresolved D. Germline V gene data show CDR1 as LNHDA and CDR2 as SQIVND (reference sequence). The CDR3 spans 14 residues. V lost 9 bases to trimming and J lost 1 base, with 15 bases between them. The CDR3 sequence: CASTMEGGNYGYTF. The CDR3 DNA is TGTGCCAGCACCATGGAGGGTGGTAACTATGGCTACACCTTC.

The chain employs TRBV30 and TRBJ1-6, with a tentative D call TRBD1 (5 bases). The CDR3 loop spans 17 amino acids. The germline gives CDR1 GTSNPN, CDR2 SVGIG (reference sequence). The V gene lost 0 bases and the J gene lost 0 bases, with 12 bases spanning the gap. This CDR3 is CAWSVAGSSSYNSPLHF. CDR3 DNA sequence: TGTGCCTGGAGTGTGGCAGGGTCTAGCTCCTATAATTCACCCCTCCACTTT.

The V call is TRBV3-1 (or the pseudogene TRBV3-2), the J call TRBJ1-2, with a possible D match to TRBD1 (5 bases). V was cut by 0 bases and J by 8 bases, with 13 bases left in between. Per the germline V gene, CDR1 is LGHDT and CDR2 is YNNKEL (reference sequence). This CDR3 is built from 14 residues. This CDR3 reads CASSQDPGNLGYTF. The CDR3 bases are TGTGCCAGCAGCCAAGATCCAGGGAATTTAGGCTACACCTTC.

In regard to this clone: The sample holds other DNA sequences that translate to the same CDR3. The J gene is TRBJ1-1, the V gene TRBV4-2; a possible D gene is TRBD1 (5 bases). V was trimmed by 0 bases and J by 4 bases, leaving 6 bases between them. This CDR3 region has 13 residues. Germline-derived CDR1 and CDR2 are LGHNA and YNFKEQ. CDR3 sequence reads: CASSQEGGTEAFF. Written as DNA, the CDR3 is TGTGCCAGCAGCCAAGAGGGGGGCACTGAAGCTTTCTTT.